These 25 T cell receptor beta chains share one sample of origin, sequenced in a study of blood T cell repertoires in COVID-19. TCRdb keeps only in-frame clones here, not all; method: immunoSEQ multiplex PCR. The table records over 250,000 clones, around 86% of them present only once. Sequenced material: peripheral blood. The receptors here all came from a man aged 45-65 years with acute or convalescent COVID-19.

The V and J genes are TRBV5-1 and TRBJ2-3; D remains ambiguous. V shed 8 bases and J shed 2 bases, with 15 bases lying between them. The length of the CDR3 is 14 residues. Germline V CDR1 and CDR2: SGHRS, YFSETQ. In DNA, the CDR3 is TGCGCCAGTACCTTTCGAGGCCCCACAGATACGCAGTATTTT. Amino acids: CASTFRGPTDTQYF.

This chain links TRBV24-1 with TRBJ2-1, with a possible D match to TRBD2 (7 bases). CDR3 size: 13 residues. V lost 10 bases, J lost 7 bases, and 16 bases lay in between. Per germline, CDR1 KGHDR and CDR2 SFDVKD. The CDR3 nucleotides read TGTGCCACTCCGGCGGGGGCCCGTAATGAGCAGTTCTTC. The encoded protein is CATPAGARNEQFF.

The CDR3 is CASSETGSSQPQHF. The CDR3 bases are TGTGCCAGCAGTGAGACAGGGAGTAGTCAGCCCCAGCATTTT. V usage is TRBV6-4 and J usage is TRBJ1-5; 7 bases line up with TRBD1. The V gene end was trimmed by 3 bases and the J gene end by 6 bases; junction bases not matched to a gene: 5. The CDR3 covers 14 residues. CDR1 MRHNA and CDR2 SNTAGT come from the germline V gene.

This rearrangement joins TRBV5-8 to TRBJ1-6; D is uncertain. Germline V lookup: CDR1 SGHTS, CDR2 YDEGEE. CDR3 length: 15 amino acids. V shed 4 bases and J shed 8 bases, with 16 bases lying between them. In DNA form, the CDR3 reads TGTGCCAGCAGCCTACCTAGACCCGGCCATTCACCCCTCCACTTT. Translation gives CASSLPRPGHSPLHF.

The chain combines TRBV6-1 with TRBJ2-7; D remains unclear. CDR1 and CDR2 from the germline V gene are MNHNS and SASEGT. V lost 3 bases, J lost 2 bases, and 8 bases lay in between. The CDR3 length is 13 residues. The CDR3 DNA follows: TGTGCCAGCAGTGATCCTAGTCCCTACGAGCAGTACTTC. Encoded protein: CASSDPSPYEQYF.

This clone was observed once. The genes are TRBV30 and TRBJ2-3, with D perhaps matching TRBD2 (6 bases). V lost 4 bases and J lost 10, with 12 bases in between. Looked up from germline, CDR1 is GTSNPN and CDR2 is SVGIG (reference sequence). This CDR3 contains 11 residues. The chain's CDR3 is CAWTPGEAQYF. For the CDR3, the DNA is TGTGCCTGGACCCCCGGGGAGGCGCAGTATTTT.

The CDR3, as DNA: TGTGCCAGTAGTGAGCCAGCGCGCACCTACGAGCAGTACTTC. This codes for CASSEPARTYEQYF. The chain has TRBV19 and TRBJ2-7; D uncertain. Germline lookup yields CDR1 LNHDA and CDR2 SQIVND (reference sequence). This CDR3 region has 14 residues. Deletions cut 5 bases from V and 2 bases from J, with 13 bases between.

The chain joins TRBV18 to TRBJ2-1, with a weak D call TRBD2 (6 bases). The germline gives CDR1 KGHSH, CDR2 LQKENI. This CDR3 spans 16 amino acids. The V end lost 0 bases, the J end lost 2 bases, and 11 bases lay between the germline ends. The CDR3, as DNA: TGTGCCAGCTCACCACCAGGAGGGCCAACCTACAATGAGCAGTTCTTC. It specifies CASSPPGGPTYNEQFF.

The CDR3 nucleotides are TGCGCCAGCAGCTTGGTTGACTCCACAGATACGCAGTATTTT. Its translation: CASSLVDSTDTQYF. This chain connects TRBV5-1 to TRBJ2-3; no clear D. With 0 bases removed from V and 2 bases from J, the gap between germline ends came to 7 bases. From germline, CDR1 is SGHRS and CDR2 YFSETQ. The CDR3 consists of 14 residues.

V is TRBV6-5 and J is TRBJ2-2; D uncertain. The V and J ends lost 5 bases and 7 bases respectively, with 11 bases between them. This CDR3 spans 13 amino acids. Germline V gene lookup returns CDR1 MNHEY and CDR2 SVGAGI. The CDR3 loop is CASSRNPGGELFF. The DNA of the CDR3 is TGTGCCAGCAGTAGGAATCCGGGCGGGGAGCTGTTTTTT.

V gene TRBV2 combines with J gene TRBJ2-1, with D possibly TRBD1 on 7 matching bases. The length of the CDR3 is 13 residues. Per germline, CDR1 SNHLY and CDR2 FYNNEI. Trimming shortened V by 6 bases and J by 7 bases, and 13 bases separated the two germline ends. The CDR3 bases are TGTGCCAGCAGGATTCCAGGGGGGAATGAGCAGTTCTTC. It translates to CASRIPGGNEQFF.

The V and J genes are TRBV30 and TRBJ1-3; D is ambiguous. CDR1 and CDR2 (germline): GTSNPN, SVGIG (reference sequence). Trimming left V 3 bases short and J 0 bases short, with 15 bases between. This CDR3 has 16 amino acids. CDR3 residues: CAWRKIPTRSGNTIYF. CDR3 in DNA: TGTGCCTGGAGAAAGATCCCTACTCGCTCTGGAAACACCATATATTTT.

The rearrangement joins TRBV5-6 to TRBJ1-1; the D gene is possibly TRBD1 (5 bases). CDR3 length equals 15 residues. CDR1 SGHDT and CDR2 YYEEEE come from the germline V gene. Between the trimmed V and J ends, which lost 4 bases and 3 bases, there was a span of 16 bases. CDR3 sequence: CASSPLAGRDTEAFF. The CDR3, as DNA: TGTGCCAGCAGCCCGTTGGCAGGGAGGGACACTGAAGCTTTCTTT.

Here the CDR3 reads CASSLDFTPRDRGPFF. The CDR3 nucleotides read TGTGCCAGCAGCTTAGATTTTACCCCCCGGGACAGGGGACCATTCTTC. The rearrangement joins TRBV11-2 to TRBJ2-1, with 10 bases that match TRBD1. J gave up 16 bases and V 0 bases, and 15 bases lay outside the gene matches. The CDR3 is 16 residues long. Germline V gene sequence: CDR1 SGHAT, CDR2 FQNNGV.

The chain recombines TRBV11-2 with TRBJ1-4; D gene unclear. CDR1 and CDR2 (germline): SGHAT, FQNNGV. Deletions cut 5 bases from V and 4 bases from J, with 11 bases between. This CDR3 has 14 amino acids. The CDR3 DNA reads TGTGCCAGCAGCGCCCAGTCATTTAATGAAAAACTGTTTTTT. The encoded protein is CASSAQSFNEKLFF.

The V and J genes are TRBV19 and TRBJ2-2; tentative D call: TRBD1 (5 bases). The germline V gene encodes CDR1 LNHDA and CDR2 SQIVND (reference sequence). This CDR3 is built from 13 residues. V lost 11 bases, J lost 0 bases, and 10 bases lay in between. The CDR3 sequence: CAGGHTNTGELFF. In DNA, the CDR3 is TGTGCCGGTGGACATACGAACACCGGGGAGCTGTTTTTT.

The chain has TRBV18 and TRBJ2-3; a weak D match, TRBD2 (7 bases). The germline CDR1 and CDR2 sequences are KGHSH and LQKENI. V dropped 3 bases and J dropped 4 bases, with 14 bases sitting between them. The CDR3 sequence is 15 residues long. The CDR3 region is CASSPGGARADTQYF. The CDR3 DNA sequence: TGTGCCAGCTCACCTGGGGGGGCTCGTGCAGATACGCAGTATTTT.

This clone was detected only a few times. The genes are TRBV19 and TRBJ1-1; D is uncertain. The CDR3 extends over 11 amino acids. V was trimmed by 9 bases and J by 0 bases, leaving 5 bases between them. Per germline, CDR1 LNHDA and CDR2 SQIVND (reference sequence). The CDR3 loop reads CASKMNTEAFF. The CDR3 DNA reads TGTGCCAGCAAAATGAACACTGAAGCTTTCTTT.

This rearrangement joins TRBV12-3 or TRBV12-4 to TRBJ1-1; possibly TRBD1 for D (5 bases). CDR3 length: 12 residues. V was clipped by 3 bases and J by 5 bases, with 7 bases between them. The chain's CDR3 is CASSLKGTEAFF. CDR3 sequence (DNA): TGTGCCAGCAGTTTGAAGGGGACTGAAGCTTTCTTT.

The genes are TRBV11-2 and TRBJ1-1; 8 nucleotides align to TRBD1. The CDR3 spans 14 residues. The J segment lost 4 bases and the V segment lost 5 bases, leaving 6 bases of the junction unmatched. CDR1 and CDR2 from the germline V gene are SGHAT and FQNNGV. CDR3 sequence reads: CASSPDRGPTEAFF. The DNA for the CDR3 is TGTGCCAGCAGCCCAGACAGGGGACCCACTGAAGCTTTCTTT.

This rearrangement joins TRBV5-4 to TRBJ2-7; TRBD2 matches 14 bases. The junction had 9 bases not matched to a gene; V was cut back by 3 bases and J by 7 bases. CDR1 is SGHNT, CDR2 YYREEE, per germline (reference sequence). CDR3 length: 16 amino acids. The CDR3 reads CASSWEPGLAGVEQYF. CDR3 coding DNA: TGTGCCAGCAGCTGGGAACCGGGACTAGCGGGGGTTGAGCAGTACTTC.

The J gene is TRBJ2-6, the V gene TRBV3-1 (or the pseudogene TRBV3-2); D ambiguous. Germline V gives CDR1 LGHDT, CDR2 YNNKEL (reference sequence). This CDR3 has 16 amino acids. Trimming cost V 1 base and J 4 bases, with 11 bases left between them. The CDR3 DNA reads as TGTGCCAGCAGCCAAGGAGCGACGAACGGGGCCAACGTCCTGACTTTC. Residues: CASSQGATNGANVLTF.

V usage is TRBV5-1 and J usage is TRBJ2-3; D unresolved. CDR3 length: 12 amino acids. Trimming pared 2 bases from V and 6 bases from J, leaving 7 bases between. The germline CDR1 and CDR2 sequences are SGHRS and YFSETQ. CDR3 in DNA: TGCGCCAGCAGCTTAACCGAGGATACGCAGTATTTT. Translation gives CASSLTEDTQYF.

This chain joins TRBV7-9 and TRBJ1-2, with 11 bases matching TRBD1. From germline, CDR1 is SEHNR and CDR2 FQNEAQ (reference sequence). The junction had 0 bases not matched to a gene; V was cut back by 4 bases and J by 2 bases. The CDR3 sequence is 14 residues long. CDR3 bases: TGTGCCAGCAGCTGGGACAGGGGGAACTATGGCTACACCTTC. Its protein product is CASSWDRGNYGYTF.

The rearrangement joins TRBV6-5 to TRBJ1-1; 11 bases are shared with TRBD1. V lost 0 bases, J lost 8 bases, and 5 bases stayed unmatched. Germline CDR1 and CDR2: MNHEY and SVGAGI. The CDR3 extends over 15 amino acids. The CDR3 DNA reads TGTGCCAGCAGTTACTCGGGACAGGGGGTGGTGGAAGCTTTCTTT. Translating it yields CASSYSGQGVVEAFF.